This note documents a single T cell receptor (beta chain) sequence. The sample is drawn from a study of blood T cell repertoires in COVID-19. Study overall: Samples representing acute and convalescent COVID-19 were sourced from the United States, Italy and Spain. PBMCs, B-cell-depleted T cells, or T cells provided the cDNA or gDNA that made up the material.

Source study methods: Researchers report that nucleated cell counts were estimated from reference gene primer amplification. Measured with immunoSEQ multiplex PCR; TCRdb has only the in-frame clones, and not every one. V and J calls and clone size are copied from that table; D and trimming were computed from the DNA. Here the sample spans 60,000 to 65,000 clones, around 76% being singletons. Per the germline V gene, CDR1 is SGHTA and CDR2 is FQGTGA. This CDR3 spans 18 amino acids. J gave up 4 bases and V 1 base, and 11 bases lay outside the gene matches. The clonotype comes from a woman older than 75 with acute or convalescent COVID-19. This chain connects TRBV7-3 to TRBJ2-3, with 10 bases aligning to TRBD1. The sequencing input was peripheral blood. This chain's CDR3 is CASSLRGSGQGSADTQYF. As DNA, the CDR3 is TGTGCCAGCAGCTTAAGGGGGTCGGGACAGGGGAGTGCAGATACGCAGTATTTT.